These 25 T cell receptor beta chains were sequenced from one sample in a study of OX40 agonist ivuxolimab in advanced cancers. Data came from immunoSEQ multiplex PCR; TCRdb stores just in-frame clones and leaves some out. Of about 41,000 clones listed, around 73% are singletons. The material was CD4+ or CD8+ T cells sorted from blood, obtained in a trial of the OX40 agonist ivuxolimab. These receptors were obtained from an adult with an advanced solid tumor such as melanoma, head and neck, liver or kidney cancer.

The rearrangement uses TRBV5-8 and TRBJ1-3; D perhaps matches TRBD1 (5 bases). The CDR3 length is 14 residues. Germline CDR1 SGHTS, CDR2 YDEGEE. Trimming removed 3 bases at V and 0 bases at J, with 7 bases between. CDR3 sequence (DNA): TGTGCCAGCAGCTCTAGGGGCTCTGGAAACACCATATATTTT. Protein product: CASSSRGSGNTIYF.

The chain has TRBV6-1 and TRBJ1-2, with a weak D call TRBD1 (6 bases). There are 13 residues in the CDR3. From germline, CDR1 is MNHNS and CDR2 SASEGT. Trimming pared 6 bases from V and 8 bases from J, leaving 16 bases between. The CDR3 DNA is TGTGCCAGCAGGACACAGGGCTTTGAAGGCTACACCTTC. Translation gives CASRTQGFEGYTF.

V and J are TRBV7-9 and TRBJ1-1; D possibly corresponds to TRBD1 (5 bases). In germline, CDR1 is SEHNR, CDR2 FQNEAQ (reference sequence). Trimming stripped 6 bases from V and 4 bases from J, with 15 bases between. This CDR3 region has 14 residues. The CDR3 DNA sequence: TGTGCCAGCAGAACAAGGGGTGTTGGCACTGAAGCTTTCTTT. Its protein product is CASRTRGVGTEAFF.

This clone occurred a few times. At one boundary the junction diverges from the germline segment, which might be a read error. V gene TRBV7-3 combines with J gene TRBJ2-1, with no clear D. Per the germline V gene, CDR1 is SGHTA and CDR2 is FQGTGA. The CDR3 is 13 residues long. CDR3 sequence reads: CASSLTEYNEQFF. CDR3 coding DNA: TGTGCCAGCAGCCTAACAGAATACAATGAGCAGTTCTTC.

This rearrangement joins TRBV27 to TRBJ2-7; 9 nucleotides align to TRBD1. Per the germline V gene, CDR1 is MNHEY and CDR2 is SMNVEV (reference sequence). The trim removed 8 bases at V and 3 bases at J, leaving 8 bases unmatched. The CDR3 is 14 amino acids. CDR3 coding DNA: TGTGCCAGCCGCAACAGGGGGCTCGGCTACGAGCAGTACTTC. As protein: CASRNRGLGYEQYF.

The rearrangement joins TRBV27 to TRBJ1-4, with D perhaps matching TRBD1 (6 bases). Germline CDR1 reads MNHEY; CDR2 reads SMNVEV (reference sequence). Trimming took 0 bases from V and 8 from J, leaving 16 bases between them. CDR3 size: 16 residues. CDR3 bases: TGTGCCAGCAGTTTATCGATTGGGGGGCTGCGCGAAAAACTGTTTTTT. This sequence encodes CASSLSIGGLREKLFF.

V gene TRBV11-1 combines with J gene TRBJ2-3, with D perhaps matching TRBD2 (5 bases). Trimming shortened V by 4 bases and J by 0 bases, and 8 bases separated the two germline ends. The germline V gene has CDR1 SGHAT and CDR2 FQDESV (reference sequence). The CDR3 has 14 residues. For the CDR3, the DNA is TGTGCCAGCAGCTGGGGAGCTAGCACAGATACGCAGTATTTT. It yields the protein CASSWGASTDTQYF.

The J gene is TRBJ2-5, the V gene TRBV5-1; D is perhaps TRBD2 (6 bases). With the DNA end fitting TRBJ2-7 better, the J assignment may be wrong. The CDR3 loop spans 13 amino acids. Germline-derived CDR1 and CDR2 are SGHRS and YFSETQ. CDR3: CASSGRTSYEQYF. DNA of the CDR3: TGCGCCAGCAGCGGGAGGACCAGCTACGAGCAGTACTTC.

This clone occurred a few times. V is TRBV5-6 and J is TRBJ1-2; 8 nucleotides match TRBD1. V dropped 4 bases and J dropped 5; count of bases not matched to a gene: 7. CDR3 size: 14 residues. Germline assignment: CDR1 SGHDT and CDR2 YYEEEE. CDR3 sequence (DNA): TGTGCCAGCAGCCCGGGGACAGGTAGTTATGGCTACACCTTC. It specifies CASSPGTGSYGYTF.

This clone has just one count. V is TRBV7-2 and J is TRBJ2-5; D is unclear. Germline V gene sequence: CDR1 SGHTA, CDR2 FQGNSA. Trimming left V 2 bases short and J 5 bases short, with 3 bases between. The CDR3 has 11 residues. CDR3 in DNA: TGTGCCAGCAGCTTATCGGAGACCCAGTACTTC. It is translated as CASSLSETQYF.

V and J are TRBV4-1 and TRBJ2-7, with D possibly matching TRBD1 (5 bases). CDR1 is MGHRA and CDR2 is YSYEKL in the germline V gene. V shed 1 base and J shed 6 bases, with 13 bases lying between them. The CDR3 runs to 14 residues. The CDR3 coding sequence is TGCGCCAGCAGCCAAGTCTCAGGGAACCCCGAGCAGTACTTC. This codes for CASSQVSGNPEQYF.

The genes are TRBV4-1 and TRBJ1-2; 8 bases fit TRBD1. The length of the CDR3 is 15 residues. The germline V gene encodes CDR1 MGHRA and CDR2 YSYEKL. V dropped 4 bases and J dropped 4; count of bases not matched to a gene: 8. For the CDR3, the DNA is TGCGCCAGCAGCCTGACAGGGGACGTAACCTATGGCTACACCTTC. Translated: CASSLTGDVTYGYTF.

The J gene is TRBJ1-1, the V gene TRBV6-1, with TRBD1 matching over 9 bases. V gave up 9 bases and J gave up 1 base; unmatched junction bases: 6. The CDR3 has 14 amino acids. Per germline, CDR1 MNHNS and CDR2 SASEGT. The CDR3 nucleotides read TGTGCCAGTTATCCGGGACAGGGGAACACTGAAGCTTTCTTT. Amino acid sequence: CASYPGQGNTEAFF.

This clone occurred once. CDR3 sequence (DNA): TGTGCCAGCAGCCCGGGCGGGGCAGGGAGCAATCAGCCCCAGCATTTT. It translates to CASSPGGAGSNQPQHF. The V call is TRBV5-6, the J call TRBJ1-5; TRBD1 is a possible D gene (5 bases). The germline V and J ends were trimmed by 4 bases and 1 base, with 15 bases remaining between them. Germline V lookup: CDR1 SGHDT, CDR2 YYEEEE. This CDR3 spans 16 amino acids.

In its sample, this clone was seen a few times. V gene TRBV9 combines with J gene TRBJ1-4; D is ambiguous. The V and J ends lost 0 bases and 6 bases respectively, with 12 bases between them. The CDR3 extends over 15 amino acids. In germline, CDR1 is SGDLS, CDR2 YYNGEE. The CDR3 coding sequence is TGTGCCAGCAGCGTAGCAGGACTTATTGATGAAAAACTGTTTTTT. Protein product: CASSVAGLIDEKLFF. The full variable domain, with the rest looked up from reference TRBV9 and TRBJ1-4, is DSGVTQTPKHLITATGQRVTLRCSPRSGDLSVYWYQQSLDQGLQFLIQYYNGEERAKGNILERFSAQQFPDLHSELNLSSLELGDSALYFCASSVAGLIDEKLFFGSGTQLSVL.

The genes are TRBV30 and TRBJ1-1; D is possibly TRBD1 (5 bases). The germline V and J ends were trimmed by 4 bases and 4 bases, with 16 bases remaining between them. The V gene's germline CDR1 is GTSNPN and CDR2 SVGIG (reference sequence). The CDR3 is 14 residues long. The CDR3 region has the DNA TGTGCCTGGACCTCGGGTGGGGGGGGCACTGAAGCTTTCTTT. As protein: CAWTSGGGGTEAFF.

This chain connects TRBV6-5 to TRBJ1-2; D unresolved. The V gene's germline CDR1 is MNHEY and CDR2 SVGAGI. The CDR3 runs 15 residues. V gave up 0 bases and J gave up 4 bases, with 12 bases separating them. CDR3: CASSYSGPDGYGYTF. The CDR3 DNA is TGTGCCAGCAGTTACTCAGGACCCGACGGCTATGGCTACACCTTC.

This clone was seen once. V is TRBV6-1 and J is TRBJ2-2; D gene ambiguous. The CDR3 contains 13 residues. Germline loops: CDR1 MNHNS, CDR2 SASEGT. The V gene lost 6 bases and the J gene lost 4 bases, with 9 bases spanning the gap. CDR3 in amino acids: CASRKDVTGELFF. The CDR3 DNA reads TGTGCCAGCAGAAAGGATGTCACCGGGGAGCTGTTTTTT.

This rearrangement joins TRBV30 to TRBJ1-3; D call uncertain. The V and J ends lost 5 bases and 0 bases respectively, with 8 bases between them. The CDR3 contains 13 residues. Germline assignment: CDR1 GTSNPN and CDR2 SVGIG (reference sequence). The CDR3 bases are TGTGCCTGGGGGCTGAACTCTGGAAACACCATATATTTT. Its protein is CAWGLNSGNTIYF.

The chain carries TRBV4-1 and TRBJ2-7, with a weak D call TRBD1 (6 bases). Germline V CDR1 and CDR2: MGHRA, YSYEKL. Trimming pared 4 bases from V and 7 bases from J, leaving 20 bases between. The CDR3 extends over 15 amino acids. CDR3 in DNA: TGCGCCAGCAGCCCCGGGATGGCAGGGGCGTGGGAGCAGTACTTC. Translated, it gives CASSPGMAGAWEQYF.

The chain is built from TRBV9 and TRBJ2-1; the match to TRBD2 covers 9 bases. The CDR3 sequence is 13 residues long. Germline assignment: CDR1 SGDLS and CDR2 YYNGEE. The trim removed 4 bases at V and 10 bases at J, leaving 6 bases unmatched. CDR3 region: CASSTAGGWEQFF. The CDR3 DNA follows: TGTGCCAGCAGCACAGCGGGAGGTTGGGAGCAGTTCTTC.

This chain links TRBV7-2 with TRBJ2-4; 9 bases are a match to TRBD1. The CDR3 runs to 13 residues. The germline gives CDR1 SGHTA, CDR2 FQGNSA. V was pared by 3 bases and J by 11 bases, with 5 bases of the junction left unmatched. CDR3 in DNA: TGTGCCAGCAGCTTCGACAGGGGGAGGGTTCAGTACTTC. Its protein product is CASSFDRGRVQYF.

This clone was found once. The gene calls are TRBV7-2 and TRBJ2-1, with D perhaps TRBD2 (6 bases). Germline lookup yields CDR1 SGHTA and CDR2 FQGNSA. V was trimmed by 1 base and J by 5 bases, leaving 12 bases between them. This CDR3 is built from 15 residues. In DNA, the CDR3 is TGTGCCAGCAGCTTAGGACGGCGGACTAACAATGAGCAGTTCTTC. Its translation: CASSLGRRTNNEQFF.

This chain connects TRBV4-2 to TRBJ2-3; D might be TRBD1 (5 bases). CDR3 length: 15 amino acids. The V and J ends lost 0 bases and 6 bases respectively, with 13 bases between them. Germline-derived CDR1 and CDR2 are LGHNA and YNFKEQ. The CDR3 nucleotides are TGTGCCAGCAGCCAAGAGGCAGGACCAGGGGATACGCAGTATTTT. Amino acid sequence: CASSQEAGPGDTQYF.

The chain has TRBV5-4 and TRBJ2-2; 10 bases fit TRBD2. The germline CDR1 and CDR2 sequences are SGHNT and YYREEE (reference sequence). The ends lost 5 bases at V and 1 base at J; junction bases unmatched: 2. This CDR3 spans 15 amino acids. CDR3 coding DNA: TGTGCCAGCAGATTAGCGGGGGGGAACACCGGGGAGCTGTTTTTT. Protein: CASRLAGGNTGELFF.